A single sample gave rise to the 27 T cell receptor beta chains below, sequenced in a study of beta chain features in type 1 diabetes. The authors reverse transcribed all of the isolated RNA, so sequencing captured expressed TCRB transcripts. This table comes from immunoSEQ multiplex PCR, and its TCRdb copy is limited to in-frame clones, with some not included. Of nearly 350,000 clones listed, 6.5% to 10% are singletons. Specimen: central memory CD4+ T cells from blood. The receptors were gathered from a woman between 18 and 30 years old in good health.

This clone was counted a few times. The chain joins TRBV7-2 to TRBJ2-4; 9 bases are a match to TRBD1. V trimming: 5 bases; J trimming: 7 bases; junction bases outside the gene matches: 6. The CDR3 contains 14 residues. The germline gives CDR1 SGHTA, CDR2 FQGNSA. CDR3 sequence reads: CASSPGQGGNIQYF. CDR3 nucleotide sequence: TGTGCCAGCAGCCCGGGACAGGGCGGTAACATTCAGTACTTC.

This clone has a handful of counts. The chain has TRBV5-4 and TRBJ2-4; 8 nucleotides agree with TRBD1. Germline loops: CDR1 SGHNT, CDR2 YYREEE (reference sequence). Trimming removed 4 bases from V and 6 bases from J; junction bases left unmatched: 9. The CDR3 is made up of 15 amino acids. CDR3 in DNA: TGTGCCAGCAGCCAAAGACAGGGGATTGGAAACATTCAGTACTTC. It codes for CASSQRQGIGNIQYF.

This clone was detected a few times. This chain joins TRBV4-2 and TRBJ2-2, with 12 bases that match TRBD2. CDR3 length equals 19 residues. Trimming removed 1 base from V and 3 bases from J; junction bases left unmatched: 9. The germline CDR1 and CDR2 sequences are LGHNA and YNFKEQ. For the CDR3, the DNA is TGTGCCAGCAGCCAAGTTTTTTCTAGCGGGAGGGACGACACCGGGGAGCTGTTTTTT. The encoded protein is CASSQVFSSGRDDTGELFF.

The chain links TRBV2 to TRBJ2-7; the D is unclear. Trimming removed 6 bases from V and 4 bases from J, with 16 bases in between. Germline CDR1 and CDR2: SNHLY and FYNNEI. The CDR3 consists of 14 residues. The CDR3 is CASRSTGRSYEQYF. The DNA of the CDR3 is TGTGCCAGCAGGTCCACCGGCCGTTCTTACGAGCAGTACTTC. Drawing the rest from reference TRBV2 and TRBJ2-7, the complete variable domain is EPEVTQTPSHQVTQMGQEVILRCVPISNHLYFYWYRQILGQKVEFLVSFYNNEISEKSEIFDDQFSVERPDGSNFTLKIRSTKLEDSAMYFCASRSTGRSYEQYFGPGTRLTVT.

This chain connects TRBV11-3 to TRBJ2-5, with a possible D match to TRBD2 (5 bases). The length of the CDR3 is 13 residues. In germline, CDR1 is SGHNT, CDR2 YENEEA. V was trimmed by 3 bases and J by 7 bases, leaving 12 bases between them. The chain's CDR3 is CASSFEGAGTQYF. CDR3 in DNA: TGTGCCAGCAGCTTCGAGGGCGCCGGGACCCAGTACTTC.

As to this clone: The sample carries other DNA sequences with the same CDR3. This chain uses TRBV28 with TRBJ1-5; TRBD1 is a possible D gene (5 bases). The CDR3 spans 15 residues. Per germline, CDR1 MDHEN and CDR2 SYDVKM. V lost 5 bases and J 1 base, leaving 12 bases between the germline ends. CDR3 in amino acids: CASSLGAGSNQPQHF. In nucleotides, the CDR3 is TGTGCCAGCAGTCTTGGAGCAGGGAGCAATCAGCCCCAGCATTTT.

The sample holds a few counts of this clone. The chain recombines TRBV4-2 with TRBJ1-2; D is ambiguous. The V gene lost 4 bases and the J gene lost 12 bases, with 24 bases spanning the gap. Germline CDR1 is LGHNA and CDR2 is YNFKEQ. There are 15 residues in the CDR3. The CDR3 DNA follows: TGTGCCAGCAGCCCCACCATACAGCTTAGTATGGTAAACACCTTC. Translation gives CASSPTIQLSMVNTF.

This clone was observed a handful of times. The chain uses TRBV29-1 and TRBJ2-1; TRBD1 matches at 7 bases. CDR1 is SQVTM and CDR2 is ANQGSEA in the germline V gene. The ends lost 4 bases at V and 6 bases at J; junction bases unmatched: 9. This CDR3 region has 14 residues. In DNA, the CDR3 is TGCAGCGTTGCCAGAGGGGGCGCCGGCAATGAGCAGTTCTTC. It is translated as CSVARGGAGNEQFF.

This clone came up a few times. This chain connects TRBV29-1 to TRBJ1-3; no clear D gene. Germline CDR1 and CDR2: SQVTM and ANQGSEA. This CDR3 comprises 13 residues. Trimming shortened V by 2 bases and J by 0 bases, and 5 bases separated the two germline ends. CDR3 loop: CSVETSSGNTIYF. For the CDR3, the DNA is TGCAGCGTTGAAACTAGCTCTGGAAACACCATATATTTT.

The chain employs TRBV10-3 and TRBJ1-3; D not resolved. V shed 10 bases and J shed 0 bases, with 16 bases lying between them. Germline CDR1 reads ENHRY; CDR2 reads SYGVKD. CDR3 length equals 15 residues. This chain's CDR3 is CASSRLQDSGNTIYF. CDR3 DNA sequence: TGTGCCAGCAGCCGACTACAAGACTCTGGAAACACCATATATTTT.

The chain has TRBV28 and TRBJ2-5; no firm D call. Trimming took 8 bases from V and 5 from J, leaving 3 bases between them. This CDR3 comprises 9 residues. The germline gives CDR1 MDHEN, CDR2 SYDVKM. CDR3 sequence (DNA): TGTGCCAGCCGGGAGACCCAGTACTTC. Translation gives CASRETQYF.

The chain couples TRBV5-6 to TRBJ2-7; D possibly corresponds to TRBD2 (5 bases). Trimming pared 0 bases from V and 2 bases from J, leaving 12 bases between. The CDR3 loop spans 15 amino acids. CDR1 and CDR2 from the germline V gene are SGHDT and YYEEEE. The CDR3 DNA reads TGTGCCAGCAGCTTGGAGCCTTCGGGAACCTACGAGCAGTACTTC. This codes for CASSLEPSGTYEQYF.

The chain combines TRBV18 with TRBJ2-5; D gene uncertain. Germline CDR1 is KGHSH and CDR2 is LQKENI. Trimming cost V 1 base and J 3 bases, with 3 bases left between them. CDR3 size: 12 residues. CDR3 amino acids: CASSPQEETQYF. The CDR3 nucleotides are TGTGCCAGCTCACCACAGGAAGAGACCCAGTACTTC. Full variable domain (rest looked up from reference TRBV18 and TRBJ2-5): NAGVMQNPRHLVRRRGQEARLRCSPMKGHSHVYWYRQLPEEGLKFMVYLQKENIIDESGMPKERFSAEFPKEGPSILRIQQVVRGDSAAYFCASSPQEETQYFGPGTRLLVL.

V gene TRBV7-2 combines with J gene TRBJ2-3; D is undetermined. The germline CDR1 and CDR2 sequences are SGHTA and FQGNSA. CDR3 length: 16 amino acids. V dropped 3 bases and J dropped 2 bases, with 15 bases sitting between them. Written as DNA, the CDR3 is TGTGCCAGCAGCTTCCGAGTTAACGGATTCACAGATACGCAGTATTTT. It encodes CASSFRVNGFTDTQYF.

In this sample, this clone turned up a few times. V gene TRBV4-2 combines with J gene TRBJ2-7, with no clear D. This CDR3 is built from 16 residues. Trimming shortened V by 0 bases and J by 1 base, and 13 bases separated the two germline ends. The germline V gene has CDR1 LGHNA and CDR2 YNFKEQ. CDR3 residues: CASSQDLSAKSYEQYF. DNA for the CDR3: TGTGCCAGCAGCCAAGATCTCAGCGCAAAATCCTACGAGCAGTACTTC.

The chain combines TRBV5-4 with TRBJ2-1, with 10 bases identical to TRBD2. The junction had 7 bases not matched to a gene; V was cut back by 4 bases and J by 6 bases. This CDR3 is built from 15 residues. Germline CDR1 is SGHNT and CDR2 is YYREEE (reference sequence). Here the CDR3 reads CASSQELAGRNEQFF. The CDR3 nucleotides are TGTGCCAGCAGCCAAGAACTAGCGGGACGCAATGAGCAGTTCTTC.

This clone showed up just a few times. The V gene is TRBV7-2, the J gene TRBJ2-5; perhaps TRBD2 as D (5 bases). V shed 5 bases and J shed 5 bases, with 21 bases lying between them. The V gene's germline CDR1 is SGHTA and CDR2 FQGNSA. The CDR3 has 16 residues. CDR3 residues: CASSQEVGVVWETQYF. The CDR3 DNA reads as TGTGCCAGCAGCCAAGAAGTGGGAGTCGTGTGGGAGACCCAGTACTTC. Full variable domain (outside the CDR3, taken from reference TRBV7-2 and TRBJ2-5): GAGVSQSPSNKVTEKGKDVELRCDPISGHTALYWYRQSLGQGLEFLIYFQGNSAPDKSGLPSDRFSAERTGGSVSTLTIQRTQQEDSAVYLCASSQEVGVVWETQYFGPGTRLLVL.

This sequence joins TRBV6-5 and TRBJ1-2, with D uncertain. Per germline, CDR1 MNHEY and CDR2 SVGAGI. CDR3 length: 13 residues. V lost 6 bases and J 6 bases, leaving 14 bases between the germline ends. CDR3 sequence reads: CASSRPPDDGYTF. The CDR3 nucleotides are TGTGCCAGCAGCCGACCCCCAGACGATGGCTACACCTTC.

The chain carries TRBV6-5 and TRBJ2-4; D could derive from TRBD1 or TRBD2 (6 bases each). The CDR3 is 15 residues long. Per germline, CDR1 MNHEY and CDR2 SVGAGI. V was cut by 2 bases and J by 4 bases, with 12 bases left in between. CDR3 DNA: TGTGCCAGCAGTTACGGACGGGGGCTGAAAAACATTCAGTACTTC. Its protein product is CASSYGRGLKNIQYF.

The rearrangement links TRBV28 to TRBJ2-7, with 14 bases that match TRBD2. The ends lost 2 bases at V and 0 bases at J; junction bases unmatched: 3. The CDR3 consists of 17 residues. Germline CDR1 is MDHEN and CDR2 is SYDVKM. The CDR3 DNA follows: TGTGCCAGCAGTTTAACCGGGACTAGCGGGAGCTCCTACGAGCAGTACTTC. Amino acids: CASSLTGTSGSSYEQYF.

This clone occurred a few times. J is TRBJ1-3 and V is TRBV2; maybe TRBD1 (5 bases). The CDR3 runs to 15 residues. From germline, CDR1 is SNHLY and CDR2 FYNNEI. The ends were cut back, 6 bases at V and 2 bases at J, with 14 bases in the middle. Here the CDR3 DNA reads TGTGCCAGCAGAGCCTTCGACAGTGCTGGAAACACCATATATTTT. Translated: CASRAFDSAGNTIYF.

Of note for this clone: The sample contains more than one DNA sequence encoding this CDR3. This chain's CDR3 is CASSFPPSGANVLTF. In DNA, the CDR3 is TGTGCCAGCAGCTTTCCTCCCTCTGGGGCCAACGTCCTGACTTTC. The chain recombines TRBV7-9 with TRBJ2-6; D is ambiguous. Germline V gene sequence: CDR1 SEHNR, CDR2 FQNEAQ (reference sequence). V was clipped by 3 bases and J by 0 bases, with 6 bases between them. The CDR3 covers 15 residues.

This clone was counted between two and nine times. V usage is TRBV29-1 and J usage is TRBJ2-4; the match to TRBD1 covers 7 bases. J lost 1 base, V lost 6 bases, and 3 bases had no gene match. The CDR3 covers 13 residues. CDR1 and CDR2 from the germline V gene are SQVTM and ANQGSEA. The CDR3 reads CSVQQGAKNIQYF. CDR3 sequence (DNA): TGCAGCGTCCAACAGGGGGCCAAAAACATTCAGTACTTC.

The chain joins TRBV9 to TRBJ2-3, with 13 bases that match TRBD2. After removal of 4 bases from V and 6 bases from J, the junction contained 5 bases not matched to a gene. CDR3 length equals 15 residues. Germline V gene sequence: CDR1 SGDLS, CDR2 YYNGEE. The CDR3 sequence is CASSPRTSGSDTQYF. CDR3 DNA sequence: TGTGCCAGCAGCCCCCGGACTAGCGGGAGCGATACGCAGTATTTT.

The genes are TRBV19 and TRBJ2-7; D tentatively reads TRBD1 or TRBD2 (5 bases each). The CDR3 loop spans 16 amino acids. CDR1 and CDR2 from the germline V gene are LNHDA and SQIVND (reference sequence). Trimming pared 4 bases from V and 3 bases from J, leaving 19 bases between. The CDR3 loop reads CASSSTQRGSGYEQYF. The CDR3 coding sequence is TGTGCCAGTAGTAGTACCCAGAGGGGTTCGGGCTACGAGCAGTACTTC.

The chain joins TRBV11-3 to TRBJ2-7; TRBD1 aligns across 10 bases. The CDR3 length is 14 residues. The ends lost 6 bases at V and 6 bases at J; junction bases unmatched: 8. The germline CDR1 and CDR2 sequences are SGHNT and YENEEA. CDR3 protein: CASSNDRGLVEQYF. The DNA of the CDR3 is TGTGCCAGCAGTAACGACAGGGGGCTTGTCGAGCAGTACTTC.

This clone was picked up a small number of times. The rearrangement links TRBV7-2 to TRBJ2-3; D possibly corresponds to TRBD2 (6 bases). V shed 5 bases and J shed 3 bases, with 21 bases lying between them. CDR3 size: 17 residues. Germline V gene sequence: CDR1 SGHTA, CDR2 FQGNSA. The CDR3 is CASSPGNSGRGTDTQYF. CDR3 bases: TGTGCCAGCAGCCCTGGAAATAGCGGTCGAGGGACAGATACGCAGTATTTT.